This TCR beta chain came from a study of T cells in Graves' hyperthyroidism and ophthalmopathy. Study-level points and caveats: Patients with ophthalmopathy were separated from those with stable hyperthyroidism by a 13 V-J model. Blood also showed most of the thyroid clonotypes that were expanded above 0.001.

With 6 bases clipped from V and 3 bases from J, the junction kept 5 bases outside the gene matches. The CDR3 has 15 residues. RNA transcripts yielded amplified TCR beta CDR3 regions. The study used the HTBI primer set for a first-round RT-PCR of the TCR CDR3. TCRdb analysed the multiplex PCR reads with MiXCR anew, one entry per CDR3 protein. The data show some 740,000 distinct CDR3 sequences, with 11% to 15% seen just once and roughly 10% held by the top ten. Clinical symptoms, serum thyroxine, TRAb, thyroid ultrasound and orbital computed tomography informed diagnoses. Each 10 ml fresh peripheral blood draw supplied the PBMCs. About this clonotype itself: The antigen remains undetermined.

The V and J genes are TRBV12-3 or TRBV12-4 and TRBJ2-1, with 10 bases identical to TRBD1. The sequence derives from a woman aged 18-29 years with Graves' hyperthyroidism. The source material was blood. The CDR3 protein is CASRPRDRGYNEQFF. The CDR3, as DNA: TGTGCCAGCAGACCAAGGGACAGGGGCTACAATGAGCAGTTCTTC.